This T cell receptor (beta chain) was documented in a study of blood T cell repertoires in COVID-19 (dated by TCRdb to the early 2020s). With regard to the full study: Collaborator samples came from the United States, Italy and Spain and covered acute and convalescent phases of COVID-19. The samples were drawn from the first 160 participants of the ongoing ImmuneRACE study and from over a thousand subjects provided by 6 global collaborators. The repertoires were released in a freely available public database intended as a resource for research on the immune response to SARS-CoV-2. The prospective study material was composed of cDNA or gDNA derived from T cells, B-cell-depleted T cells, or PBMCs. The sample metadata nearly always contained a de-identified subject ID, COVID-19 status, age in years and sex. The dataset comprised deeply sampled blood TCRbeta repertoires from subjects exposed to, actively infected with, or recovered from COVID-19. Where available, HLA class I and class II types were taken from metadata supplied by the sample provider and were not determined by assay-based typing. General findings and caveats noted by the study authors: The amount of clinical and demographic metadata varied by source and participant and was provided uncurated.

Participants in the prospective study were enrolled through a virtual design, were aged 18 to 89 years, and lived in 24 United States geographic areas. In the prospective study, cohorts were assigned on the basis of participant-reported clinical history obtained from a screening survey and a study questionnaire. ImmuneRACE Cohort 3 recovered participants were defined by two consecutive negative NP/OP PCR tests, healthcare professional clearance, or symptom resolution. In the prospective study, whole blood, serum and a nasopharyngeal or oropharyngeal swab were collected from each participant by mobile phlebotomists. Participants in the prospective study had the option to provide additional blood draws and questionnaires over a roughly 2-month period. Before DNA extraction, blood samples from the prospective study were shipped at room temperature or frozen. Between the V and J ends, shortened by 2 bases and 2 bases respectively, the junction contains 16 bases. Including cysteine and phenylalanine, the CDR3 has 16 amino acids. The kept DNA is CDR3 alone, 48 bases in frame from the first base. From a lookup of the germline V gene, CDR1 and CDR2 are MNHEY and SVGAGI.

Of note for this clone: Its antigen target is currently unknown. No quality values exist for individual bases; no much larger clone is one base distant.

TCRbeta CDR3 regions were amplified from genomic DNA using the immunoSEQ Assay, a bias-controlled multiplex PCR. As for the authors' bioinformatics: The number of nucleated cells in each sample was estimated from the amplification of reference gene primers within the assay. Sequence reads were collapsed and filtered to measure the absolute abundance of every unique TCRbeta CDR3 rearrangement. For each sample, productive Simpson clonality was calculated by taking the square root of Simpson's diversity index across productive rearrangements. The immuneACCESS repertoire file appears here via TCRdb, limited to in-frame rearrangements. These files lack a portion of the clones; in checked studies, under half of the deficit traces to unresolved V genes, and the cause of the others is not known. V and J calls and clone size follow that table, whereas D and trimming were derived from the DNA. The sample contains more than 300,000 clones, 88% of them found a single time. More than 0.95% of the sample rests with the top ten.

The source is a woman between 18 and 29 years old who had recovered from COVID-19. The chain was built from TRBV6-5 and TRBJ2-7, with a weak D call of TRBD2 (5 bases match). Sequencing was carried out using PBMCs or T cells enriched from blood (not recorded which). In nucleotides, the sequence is TGTGCCAGCAGTTACGACTACGCTCTTCAAGCCTACGAGCAGTACTTC. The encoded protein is CASSYDYALQAYEQYF.